The 6 T cell receptor beta chains below all came from one sample that was sequenced in a study of tumour-infiltrating T cells in Burkitt lymphoma (dated by TCRdb to the early 2020s). Libraries came from the immunoSEQ multiplex PCR assay. The immuneACCESS repertoire file appears here via TCRdb, limited to in-frame rearrangements. These files lack a portion of the clones; in checked studies, under half of the deficit traces to unresolved V genes, and the cause of the others is not known. The sample table lists 13,000 or so clones, 85% to 90% of them with a count of one. The biggest ten clones account for over 1.2% of the sample. The source material was tumor tissue. Every receptor here comes from a human donor with diffuse large B-cell lymphoma.

The CDR3, as DNA: TGTGCCAGCACCCCAGGGCGCACTGAAGCTTTCTTT. It yields the protein CASTPGRTEAFF. The chain combines TRBV28 with TRBJ1-1; the D gene is possibly TRBD1 (5 bases). Germline CDR1 MDHEN, CDR2 SYDVKM. V lost 7 bases and J 4 bases, leaving 10 bases between the germline ends. The CDR3 is 12 amino acids. Looking up the rest from reference TRBV28 and TRBJ1-1 gives the full variable domain: DVKVTQSSRYLVKRTGEKVFLECVQDMDHENMFWYRQDPGLGLRLIYFSYDVKMKEKGDIPEGYSVSREKKERFSLILESASTNQTSMYLCASTPGRTEAFFGQGTRLTVV.

The chain recombines TRBV4-2 with TRBJ1-5; 8 positions agree with TRBD1. V dropped 0 bases and J dropped 4; count of bases not matched to a gene: 5. Germline-derived CDR1 and CDR2 are LGHNA and YNFKEQ. The CDR3 is made up of 16 amino acids. DNA for the CDR3: TGTGCCAGCAGCCAAGAGTTGGGACAGGCGAATCAGCCCCAGCATTTT. Protein sequence: CASSQELGQANQPQHF.

This sequence joins TRBV6-4 and TRBJ2-7, with a tentative D call TRBD1 (6 bases). V lost 4 bases to trimming and J lost 0 bases, with 13 bases between them. The CDR3 totals 15 residues. CDR1 and CDR2 (germline): MRHNA, SNTAGT. CDR3 sequence: CASSGLPQGSYEQYF. As DNA, the CDR3 is TGTGCCAGCAGTGGACTCCCACAGGGCTCCTACGAGCAGTACTTC.

The rearrangement uses TRBV9 and TRBJ2-7, with a possible D match to TRBD2 (7 bases). There are 14 residues in the CDR3. V was pared by 3 bases and J by 1 base, with 11 bases between. Germline V gene data show CDR1 as SGDLS and CDR2 as YYNGEE. The CDR3 DNA is TGTGCCAGCAGCGAGGGGGGGGGTTCCTACGAGCAGTACTTC. Translated, it gives CASSEGGGSYEQYF.

The rearrangement links TRBV9 to TRBJ2-6; possible D gene TRBD1, 6 bases. The CDR3 extends over 18 amino acids. The V end lost 4 bases, the J end lost 0 bases, and 17 bases lay between the germline ends. From germline, CDR1 is SGDLS and CDR2 YYNGEE. The CDR3: CASSSWGRGNSGANVLTF. CDR3 DNA sequence: TGTGCCAGCAGCTCTTGGGGCAGGGGAAACTCTGGGGCCAACGTCCTGACTTTC.

The chain links TRBV7-3 to TRBJ1-5; tentative D call: TRBD1 (5 bases). Germline loops: CDR1 SGHTA, CDR2 FQGTGA. The V gene lost 5 bases and the J gene lost 4 bases, with 18 bases spanning the gap. The length of the CDR3 is 16 residues. CDR3 coding DNA: TGTGCCAGCAGCCAGGGAGCCCAGGAAGCAAATCAGCCCCAGCATTTT. Its translation: CASSQGAQEANQPQHF.